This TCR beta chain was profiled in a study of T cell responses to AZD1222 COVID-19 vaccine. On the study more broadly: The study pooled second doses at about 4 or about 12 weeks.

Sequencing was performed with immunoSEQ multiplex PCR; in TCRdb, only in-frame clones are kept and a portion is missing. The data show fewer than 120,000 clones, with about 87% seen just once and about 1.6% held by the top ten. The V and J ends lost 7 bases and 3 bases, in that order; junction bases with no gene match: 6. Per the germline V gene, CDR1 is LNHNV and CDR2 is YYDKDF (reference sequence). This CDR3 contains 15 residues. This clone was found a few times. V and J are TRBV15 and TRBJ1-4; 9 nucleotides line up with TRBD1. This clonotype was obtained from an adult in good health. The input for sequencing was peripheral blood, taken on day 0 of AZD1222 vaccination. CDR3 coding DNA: TGTGCCACCAATACGGACAGGGGATCTAATGAAAAACTGTTTTTT. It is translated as CATNTDRGSNEKLFF.